This T cell receptor beta chain was recovered during a study of blood T cell repertoires in COVID-19. Study-level background: Sites in the United States, Italy and Spain provided acute and convalescent COVID-19 samples. T cells, B-cell-depleted T cells, or PBMCs supplied cDNA or gDNA.

In the study's own analysis: Nucleated cell counts were estimated from reference gene primer amplification. Sequencing used immunoSEQ multiplex PCR; TCRdb keeps in-frame clones, though not all of them. V and J calls and clone size are copied from that table; D and trimming were computed from the DNA. This sample yields approximately 73,000 clones, of which 89% are seen a single time; approximately 10% belongs to the top ten. Per the germline V gene, CDR1 is SGHRS and CDR2 is YFSETQ. The CDR3 consists of 14 residues. V trimming: 3 bases; J trimming: 6 bases; junction bases outside the gene matches: 2.

The sample was peripheral blood. The clonotype was recovered from a man older than 75 with acute or convalescent COVID-19. The chain has TRBV5-1 and TRBJ2-1; TRBD2 agrees at 11 bases. The CDR3 sequence: CASSSGTSGNEQFF. The DNA of the CDR3 is TGCGCCAGCAGCTCCGGGACTAGCGGCAATGAGCAGTTCTTC.